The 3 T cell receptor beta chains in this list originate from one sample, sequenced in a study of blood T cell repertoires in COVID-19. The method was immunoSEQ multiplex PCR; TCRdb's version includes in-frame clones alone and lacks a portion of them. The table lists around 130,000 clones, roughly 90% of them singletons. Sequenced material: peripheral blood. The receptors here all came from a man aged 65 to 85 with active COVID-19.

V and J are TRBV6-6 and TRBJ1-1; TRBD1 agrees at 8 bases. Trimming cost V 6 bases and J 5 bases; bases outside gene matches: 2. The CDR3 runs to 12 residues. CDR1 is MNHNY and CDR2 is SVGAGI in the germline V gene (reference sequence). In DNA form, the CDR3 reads TGTGCCAGCAGACAGGGGGGAACTGAAGCTTTCTTT. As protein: CASRQGGTEAFF.

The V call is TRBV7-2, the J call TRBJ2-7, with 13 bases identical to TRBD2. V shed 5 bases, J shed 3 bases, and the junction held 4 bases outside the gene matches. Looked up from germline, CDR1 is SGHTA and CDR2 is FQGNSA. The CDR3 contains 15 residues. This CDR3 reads CASSPRLAGGYEQYF. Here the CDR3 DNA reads TGTGCCAGCAGCCCGAGACTAGCGGGAGGCTACGAGCAGTACTTC.

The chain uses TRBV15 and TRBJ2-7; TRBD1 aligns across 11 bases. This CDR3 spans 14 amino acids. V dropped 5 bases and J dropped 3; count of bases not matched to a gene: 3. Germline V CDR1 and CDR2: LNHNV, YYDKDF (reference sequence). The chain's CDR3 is CATSLGTGGYEQYF. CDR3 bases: TGTGCCACCAGCCTAGGGACAGGGGGCTACGAGCAGTACTTC. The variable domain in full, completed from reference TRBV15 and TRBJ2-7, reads DAMVIQNPRYQVTQFGKPVTLSCSQTLNHNVMYWYQQKSSQAPKLLFHYYDKDFNNEADTPDNFQSRRPNTSFCFLDIRSPGLGDTAMYLCATSLGTGGYEQYFGPGTRLTVT.